These 27 T cell receptor beta chains came from one sample sequenced in a study of cytomegalovirus exposure and HLA in healthy donors. The method was immunoSEQ multiplex PCR; TCRdb's version includes in-frame clones alone and lacks a portion of them. The table records around 86,000 clones, approximately 93% of them present only once. Sequencing input: PBMCs. The source of these receptors is a woman aged 25 to 45 in good health and CMV-seropositive.

This chain joins TRBV7-9 and TRBJ1-1; D is ambiguous. This CDR3 has 15 residues. CDR1 is SEHNR and CDR2 is FQNEAQ in the germline V gene (reference sequence). The V gene lost 0 bases and the J gene lost 1 base, with 9 bases spanning the gap. CDR3 loop: CASSLAQSGNTEAFF. As DNA, the CDR3 is TGTGCCAGCAGCTTAGCGCAATCAGGGAACACTGAAGCTTTCTTT. Using reference TRBV7-9 and TRBJ1-1 for the parts outside the CDR3, the full variable domain is DTGVSQNPRHKITKRGQNVTFRCDPISEHNRLYWYRQTLGQGPEFLTYFQNEAQLEKSRLLSDRFSAERPKGSFSTLEIQRTEQGDSAMYLCASSLAQSGNTEAFFGQGTRLTVV.

DNA for the CDR3: TGTGCCAGCAGCCTCCTTGGGCCCGGGGAGCTGTTTTTT. It translates to CASSLLGPGELFF. The chain carries TRBV7-8 and TRBJ2-2; D is unresolved. This CDR3 has 13 amino acids. Germline V gene data show CDR1 as SGHVS and CDR2 as FQNEAQ. The V and J ends lost 5 bases and 6 bases respectively, with 10 bases between them.

The V gene is TRBV19, the J gene TRBJ2-2; 9 bases map to TRBD1. The ends lost 5 bases at V and 4 bases at J; junction bases unmatched: 5. This CDR3 is built from 15 residues. CDR1 is LNHDA, CDR2 SQIVND, per germline (reference sequence). As DNA, the CDR3 is TGTGCCAGTAGTTTCCGACAGGGGGGCACCGGGGAGCTGTTTTTT. Amino acids: CASSFRQGGTGELFF.

The chain links TRBV29-1 to TRBJ1-2; D not certain. This CDR3 is 10 amino acids long. Germline V CDR1 and CDR2: SQVTM, ANQGSEA. V lost 3 bases to trimming and J lost 7 bases, with 6 bases between them. As DNA, the CDR3 is TGCAGCGTTGATTCTTCTGGCTACACCTTC. It specifies CSVDSSGYTF.

This chain joins TRBV4-2 and TRBJ2-3; maybe TRBD2 (6 bases). Per the germline V gene, CDR1 is LGHNA and CDR2 is YNFKEQ. With 0 bases removed from V and 5 bases from J, the gap between germline ends came to 9 bases. The CDR3 runs 14 residues. The CDR3 spells CASSQELGGDTQYF. Written as DNA, the CDR3 is TGTGCCAGCAGCCAAGAGCTCGGGGGAGATACGCAGTATTTT.

A note on this clone: Sequence at one end of the junction differs from germline and may be a read error. The chain combines TRBV2 with TRBJ2-1; 11 nucleotides align to TRBD2. Germline V lookup: CDR1 SNHLY, CDR2 FYNNEI. The CDR3 runs to 17 residues. CDR3 coding DNA: TGTGCCAGCAGCGAAGGGAGTCTAGCGGGAGGCTCCCCTGAGCAGTTCTTC. Translating it yields CASSEGSLAGGSPEQFF.

This clone was recorded a few times. The chain combines TRBV6-4 with TRBJ2-3; TRBD2 agrees at 9 bases. V shed 4 bases and J 4 bases; nucleotides not matched to a gene: 3. The CDR3 sequence is 14 residues long. Germline V gene sequence: CDR1 MRHNA, CDR2 SNTAGT. The DNA for the CDR3 is TGTGCCAGCAGTGCAGCGGGAGGTTCAGATACGCAGTATTTT. Its protein product is CASSAAGGSDTQYF.

V is TRBV6-6 and J is TRBJ1-5; 9 nucleotides align to TRBD1. The CDR3 runs 14 residues. Trimming took 10 bases from V and 3 from J; bases not matched to a gene: 7. Germline lookup yields CDR1 MNHNY and CDR2 SVGAGI (reference sequence). CDR3 coding DNA: TGTGCCATTTCCGGGACAGGGCCCAATCAGCCCCAGCATTTT. Translation: CAISGTGPNQPQHF.

J is TRBJ2-1 and V is TRBV2, with TRBD2 matching 10 bases. CDR1 is SNHLY and CDR2 is FYNNEI in the germline V gene. With 4 bases clipped from V and 2 bases from J, the junction kept 5 bases outside the gene matches. This CDR3 spans 16 amino acids. Written as DNA, the CDR3 is TGTGCCAGCAGTGCCTCGGGGACTAGCGCCTACAATGAGCAGTTCTTC. This sequence encodes CASSASGTSAYNEQFF. Full variable domain (rest looked up from reference TRBV2 and TRBJ2-1): EPEVTQTPSHQVTQMGQEVILRCVPISNHLYFYWYRQILGQKVEFLVSFYNNEISEKSEIFDDQFSVERPDGSNFTLKIRSTKLEDSAMYFCASSASGTSAYNEQFFGPGTRLTVL.

This clone was observed once. The gene calls are TRBV5-1 and TRBJ2-7; 7 positions agree with TRBD2. V was pared by 1 base and J by 4 bases, with 2 bases of the junction left unmatched. Germline loops: CDR1 SGHRS, CDR2 YFSETQ. The CDR3 covers 13 residues. The chain's CDR3 is CASSLTSDYEQYF. The CDR3 nucleotides read TGCGCCAGCAGCTTGACTAGCGATTACGAGCAGTACTTC.

In DNA form, the CDR3 reads TGTGCCAGCAGTTACCTAACAGGGGCCGGGGAGCTGTTTTTT. This encodes CASSYLTGAGELFF. The chain links TRBV6-5 to TRBJ2-2; 7 bases agree with TRBD1. Looked up from germline, CDR1 is MNHEY and CDR2 is SVGAGI. The V and J ends lost 2 bases and 6 bases, in that order; junction bases with no gene match: 3. The length of the CDR3 is 14 residues.

The chain has TRBV28 and TRBJ1-3; 7 positions agree with TRBD1. The CDR3 length is 15 residues. The junction had 6 bases not matched to a gene; V was cut back by 7 bases and J by 0 bases. Looked up from germline, CDR1 is MDHEN and CDR2 is SYDVKM. This chain's CDR3 is CASTGRDSSGNTIYF. The CDR3 nucleotides are TGTGCCAGCACAGGCCGGGACAGCTCTGGAAACACCATATATTTT.

V is TRBV28 and J is TRBJ2-1; 9 bases are a match to TRBD2. This CDR3 is 11 amino acids long. The junction had 4 bases not matched to a gene; V was cut back by 10 bases and J by 9 bases. Germline CDR1 MDHEN, CDR2 SYDVKM. CDR3 bases: TGTGCCACCTTTAGCGGGAGTGAGCAGTTCTTC. Protein: CATFSGSEQFF. The variable domain in full, with the rest retrieved from reference TRBV28 and TRBJ2-1, is DVKVTQSSRYLVKRTGEKVFLECVQDMDHENMFWYRQDPGLGLRLIYFSYDVKMKEKGDIPEGYSVSREKKERFSLILESASTNQTSMYLCATFSGSEQFFGPGTRLTVL.

This sequence joins TRBV10-3 and TRBJ1-2; 7 bases are a match to TRBD1. The V gene's germline CDR1 is ENHRY and CDR2 SYGVKD. CDR3 length equals 13 residues. Trimming cost V 4 bases and J 4 bases; bases outside gene matches: 3. The CDR3 DNA reads TGTGCCATCAGTGCAGGGGGTGGCTATGGCTACACCTTC. Its protein is CAISAGGGYGYTF.

Written as DNA, the CDR3 is TGTGCCAGCAGTTTAAGTGGGACTAGCGACACCGGGGAGCTGTTTTTT. It codes for CASSLSGTSDTGELFF. The chain links TRBV28 to TRBJ2-2; 10 positions match TRBD2. The CDR3 is 16 amino acids. The germline V gene has CDR1 MDHEN and CDR2 SYDVKM. J lost 3 bases, V lost 2 bases, and 3 bases had no gene match.

The chain recombines TRBV5-4 with TRBJ2-5; D not resolved. The CDR3 covers 13 residues. Per the germline V gene, CDR1 is SGHNT and CDR2 is YYREEE (reference sequence). The V end lost 4 bases, the J end lost 5 bases, and 12 bases lay between the germline ends. The CDR3 DNA is TGTGCCAGCAGCCCCACGAGGTCGGAGACCCAGTACTTC. This translates into CASSPTRSETQYF.

The chain joins TRBV28 to TRBJ1-4, with 8 bases matching TRBD1. Unmatched junction bases numbered 3, after V lost 2 bases and J lost 4 bases. CDR1 is MDHEN, CDR2 SYDVKM, per germline. This CDR3 has 15 residues. The DNA of the CDR3 is TGTGCCAGCAGTTTAGGGACAGGAGTTAATGAAAAACTGTTTTTT. Amino acid sequence: CASSLGTGVNEKLFF.

The CDR3 spells CAWSLRGRQPQHF. The CDR3 nucleotides are TGTGCCTGGAGTCTCAGGGGTAGGCAGCCCCAGCATTTT. This rearrangement joins TRBV30 to TRBJ1-5, with D possibly being TRBD1 (6 bases). Germline loops: CDR1 GTSNPN, CDR2 SVGIG (reference sequence). The CDR3 sequence is 13 residues long. The V end lost 2 bases, the J end lost 7 bases, and 12 bases lay between the germline ends.

The gene calls are TRBV7-2 and TRBJ2-7, with D perhaps TRBD2 (6 bases). The CDR3 runs 14 residues. The ends were cut back, 5 bases at V and 2 bases at J, with 13 bases in the middle. Germline-derived CDR1 and CDR2 are SGHTA and FQGNSA. The CDR3 is CASSPGSQAYEQYF. The CDR3 bases are TGTGCCAGCAGCCCCGGGAGTCAGGCCTACGAGCAGTACTTC. The full variable domain, in which reference TRBV7-2 and TRBJ2-7 provide the parts outside the CDR3, is GAGVSQSPSNKVTEKGKDVELRCDPISGHTALYWYRQSLGQGLEFLIYFQGNSAPDKSGLPSDRFSAERTGGSVSTLTIQRTQQEDSAVYLCASSPGSQAYEQYFGPGTRLTVT.

The gene calls are TRBV5-1 and TRBJ1-1; 7 positions agree with TRBD1. Germline V lookup: CDR1 SGHRS, CDR2 YFSETQ. This CDR3 region has 14 residues. The V segment lost 3 bases and the J segment 5 bases; nucleotides outside the gene matches: 7. The CDR3 sequence: CASSSQNRGTEAFF. The DNA of the CDR3 is TGCGCCAGCAGCTCTCAAAACAGGGGTACTGAAGCTTTCTTT.

This clone was seen a single time. The gene calls are TRBV4-1 and TRBJ2-1; TRBD1 is a possible D gene (6 bases). CDR1 and CDR2 (germline): MGHRA, YSYEKL. Trimming stripped 1 base from V and 0 bases from J, with 10 bases between. The CDR3 runs to 16 residues. CDR3 in DNA: TGCGCCAGCAGCCAAGTGGGGGCAAGCTCCTACAATGAGCAGTTCTTC. Translation gives CASSQVGASSYNEQFF.

The V call is TRBV28, the J call TRBJ1-5; possible D gene TRBD1, 5 bases. Germline CDR1 is MDHEN and CDR2 is SYDVKM. The V end lost 2 bases, the J end lost 5 bases, and 10 bases lay between the germline ends. This CDR3 is built from 14 residues. The CDR3 region is CASSLGGGYQPQHF. CDR3 DNA sequence: TGTGCCAGCAGTTTAGGGGGGGGATATCAGCCCCAGCATTTT.

CDR3 amino acids: CASSHLPGQAYEQYF. The CDR3 DNA reads TGCGCCAGCAGCCATCTACCGGGACAGGCCTACGAGCAGTACTTC. The gene calls are TRBV4-1 and TRBJ2-7; TRBD1 aligns across 8 bases. After removal of 3 bases from V and 2 bases from J, the junction contained 6 bases not matched to a gene. Germline CDR1 is MGHRA and CDR2 is YSYEKL. This CDR3 spans 15 amino acids.

V usage is TRBV4-3 and J usage is TRBJ2-1, with 7 bases aligning to TRBD1. The length of the CDR3 is 20 residues. Germline V gives CDR1 LGHNA, CDR2 YSLEER. J was trimmed by 3 bases and V by 0 bases; bases with no gene match: 17. The CDR3 sequence is CASSQDVLGQPFWDYNEQFF. In DNA form, the CDR3 reads TGCGCCAGCAGCCAAGATGTACTGGGACAGCCCTTTTGGGACTACAATGAGCAGTTCTTC.

DNA for the CDR3: TGTGCCAGTAGTTCCCATCCGAACACCGGGGAGCTGTTTTTT. Protein: CASSSHPNTGELFF. V gene TRBV19 combines with J gene TRBJ2-2, with D unresolved. Germline assignment: CDR1 LNHDA and CDR2 SQIVND (reference sequence). Trimming shortened V by 5 bases and J by 0 bases, and 7 bases separated the two germline ends. The CDR3 contains 14 residues.

This rearrangement joins TRBV28 to TRBJ2-3; D may be TRBD2 (5 bases). Trimming shortened V by 8 bases and J by 2 bases, and 20 bases separated the two germline ends. Germline lookup yields CDR1 MDHEN and CDR2 SYDVKM. This CDR3 is 16 amino acids long. The CDR3 region is CASPPSSREATDTQYF. DNA of the CDR3: TGTGCCAGCCCCCCCTCTAGCCGAGAAGCCACAGATACGCAGTATTTT.

The rearrangement joins TRBV5-1 to TRBJ2-1; 10 bases are a match to TRBD2. Germline loops: CDR1 SGHRS, CDR2 YFSETQ. This CDR3 region has 17 residues. Trimming cost V 5 bases and J 5 bases; bases outside gene matches: 13. The chain's CDR3 is CASSPESGLAAHNEQFF. The CDR3 DNA reads TGCGCCAGCAGTCCTGAATCCGGACTAGCGGCCCACAATGAGCAGTTCTTC. The full variable domain, rest sourced from reference TRBV5-1 and TRBJ2-1, is KAGVTQTPRYLIKTRGQQVTLSCSPISGHRSVSWYQQTPGQGLQFLFEYFSETQRNKGNFPGRFSGRQFSNSRSEMNVSTLELGDSALYLCASSPESGLAAHNEQFFGPGTRLTVL.